The 25 T cell receptor beta chains below come from one sample, sequenced in a study of T-cell reconstitution after alpha-beta-depleted transplantation in children. Unique molecular identifiers tagged the TCRbeta library. Each CDR3 protein is one row after TCRdb ran MiXCR on the PCR reads. The table has some 450,000 distinct CDR3 sequences, roughly 43% seen once. The sample consisted of PBMCs, taken before TCRalphabeta/CD19-depleted stem cell transplant. The source of these receptors is a girl aged 2-10 years with aplastic anemia, due to receive a stem cell transplant.

In its sample, this clonotype was seen many times. The chain links TRBV7-2 to TRBJ2-7; no clear D gene. This CDR3 has 13 amino acids. Germline CDR1 is SGHTA and CDR2 is FQGNSA. The V end was cut by 0 bases, the J end by 4 bases, with 7 bases between. CDR3 DNA sequence: TGTGCCAGCAGCTTAGCGGGGAATTACGAGCAGTACTTC. Protein sequence: CASSLAGNYEQYF. The complete variable domain, with remaining parts taken from reference TRBV7-2 and TRBJ2-7, reads GAGVSQSPSNKVTEKGKDVELRCDPISGHTALYWYRQSLGQGLEFLIYFQGNSAPDKSGLPSDRFSAERTGGSVSTLTIQRTQQEDSAVYLCASSLAGNYEQYFGPGTRLTVT.

The rearrangement joins TRBV19 to TRBJ1-5; 9 bases are shared with TRBD1. V trimming: 1 base; J trimming: 0 bases; junction bases outside the gene matches: 4. The CDR3 length is 17 residues. Germline values: CDR1 LNHDA, CDR2 SQIVND (reference sequence). This chain's CDR3 is CASSIGRTGDSNQPQHF. CDR3 nucleotide sequence: TGTGCCAGTAGTATAGGACGGACAGGGGATAGCAATCAGCCCCAGCATTTT. Complete variable domain (other parts from reference TRBV19 and TRBJ1-5): DGGITQSPKYLFRKEGQNVTLSCEQNLNHDAMYWYRQDPGQGLRLIYYSQIVNDFQKGDIAEGYSVSREKKESFPLTVTSAQKNPTAFYLCASSIGRTGDSNQPQHFGDGTRLSIL.

The genes are TRBV5-5 and TRBJ2-7; 10 positions agree with TRBD1. V was pared by 4 bases and J by 5 bases, with 9 bases of the junction left unmatched. This CDR3 is built from 15 residues. The germline V gene encodes CDR1 SGHKS and CDR2 YYEKEE (reference sequence). The CDR3 is CASSREGTGANEQYF. As DNA, the CDR3 is TGTGCCAGCAGCCGGGAGGGGACAGGGGCTAACGAGCAGTACTTC.

The chain carries TRBV18 and TRBJ2-3, with D perhaps TRBD1 or TRBD2 (5 bases each). The CDR3 totals 18 residues. Germline V lookup: CDR1 KGHSH, CDR2 LQKENI. V was clipped by 2 bases and J by 0 bases, with 18 bases between them. CDR3 amino acids: CASSPRQRGASSTDTQYF. CDR3 in DNA: TGTGCCAGCTCACCAAGACAAAGGGGAGCATCTAGCACAGATACGCAGTATTTT.

The chain employs TRBV10-3 and TRBJ2-7, with D tentatively TRBD2 (6 bases). With 0 bases removed from V and 3 bases from J, the gap between germline ends came to 9 bases. This CDR3 comprises 14 residues. The germline V gene has CDR1 ENHRY and CDR2 SYGVKD. Written as DNA, the CDR3 is TGTGCCATCAGTGAGTCGGATAGCGGCTACGAGCAGTACTTC. Protein product: CAISESDSGYEQYF.

The chain is built from TRBV20-1 and TRBJ2-7, with D perhaps matching TRBD2 (5 bases). CDR3 length: 13 amino acids. The V end was cut by 3 bases, the J end by 0 bases, with 9 bases between. CDR1 DFQATT and CDR2 SNEGSKA come from the germline V gene (reference sequence). The CDR3 is CSASGGSSYEQYF. CDR3 in DNA: TGCAGTGCTAGCGGAGGCAGCTCCTACGAGCAGTACTTC.

The rearrangement uses TRBV15 and TRBJ2-1, with 8 positions matching TRBD1. Germline loops: CDR1 LNHNV, CDR2 YYDKDF (reference sequence). There are 15 residues in the CDR3. Losses at the gene ends were 8 bases for V and 0 bases for J; bases not matched to a gene: 6. For the CDR3, the DNA is TGTGCCACCTCAGGGGGCTTAGGCTCCTACAATGAGCAGTTCTTC. Residues: CATSGGLGSYNEQFF.

The chain carries TRBV11-2 and TRBJ2-7, with D hard to call. The ends were cut back, 3 bases at V and 5 bases at J, with 20 bases in the middle. The CDR3 loop spans 16 amino acids. CDR1 and CDR2 from the germline V gene are SGHAT and FQNNGV. The CDR3 region has the DNA TGTGCCAGCAGCTTGGGTCACTCGGGCGGTGGCCACGAGCAGTACTTC. Amino acid sequence: CASSLGHSGGGHEQYF. Combining the CDR3 with reference TRBV11-2 and TRBJ2-7 gives the whole variable domain EAGVAQSPRYKIIEKRQSVAFWCNPISGHATLYWYQQILGQGPKLLIQFQNNGVVDDSQLPKDRFSAERLKGVDSTLKIQPAKLEDSAVYLCASSLGHSGGGHEQYFGPGTRLTVT.

This chain joins TRBV10-3 and TRBJ1-5; D may be TRBD1 (6 bases). CDR3 size: 13 residues. Trimming shortened V by 8 bases and J by 4 bases, and 12 bases separated the two germline ends. Per germline, CDR1 ENHRY and CDR2 SYGVKD. CDR3 amino acids: CAIRDTENQPQHF. CDR3 coding DNA: TGTGCCATCCGGGACACAGAGAATCAGCCCCAGCATTTT.

The chain carries TRBV5-1 and TRBJ1-2; D gene ambiguous. This CDR3 has 15 amino acids. The V end lost 4 bases, the J end lost 2 bases, and 15 bases lay between the germline ends. CDR1 SGHRS and CDR2 YFSETQ come from the germline V gene. DNA for the CDR3: TGCGCCAGCAGCGGAGGCCAGACTGCCAACTATGGCTACACCTTC. It encodes CASSGGQTANYGYTF.

This clonotype has more than one count but fewer than ten. J is TRBJ1-2 and V is TRBV27; 7 bases match TRBD1. The CDR3 has 16 residues. J lost 8 bases, V lost 7 bases, and 19 bases had no gene match. Germline V gene sequence: CDR1 MNHEY, CDR2 SMNVEV (reference sequence). CDR3 sequence (DNA): TGTGCCAGCAACCGGGACAGCCGGGTACCAAATGGCGGCTACACCTTC. This codes for CASNRDSRVPNGGYTF.

CDR3 nucleotide sequence: TGTGCCAGCAGCCAAGGCGTTGGGGTCAGTAACAATGAGCAGTTCTTC. It specifies CASSQGVGVSNNEQFF. The chain employs TRBV4-2 and TRBJ2-1; no clear D gene. Trimming cost V 1 base and J 5 bases, with 15 bases left between them. Germline CDR1 is LGHNA and CDR2 is YNFKEQ. This CDR3 comprises 16 residues.

The rearrangement links TRBV4-2 to TRBJ2-1; 9 bases match TRBD2. This CDR3 comprises 17 residues. In germline, CDR1 is LGHNA, CDR2 YNFKEQ. The J segment lost 4 bases and the V segment lost 1 base, leaving 8 bases of the junction unmatched. As DNA, the CDR3 is TGTGCCAGCAGCCAAGCGGCACGGACTAGCGTTTACAATGAGCAGTTCTTC. Protein: CASSQAARTSVYNEQFF.

There are many counts of this clonotype. J is TRBJ2-3 and V is TRBV7-6; 12 bases fit TRBD2. V shed 1 base, J shed 5 bases, and the junction held 4 bases outside the gene matches. This CDR3 contains 16 residues. CDR1 is SGHVS, CDR2 FNYEAQ, per germline. In DNA form, the CDR3 reads TGTGCCAGCAGCTTAGGACTAGCGGGAGAGGTAGATACGCAGTATTTT. Translating it yields CASSLGLAGEVDTQYF.

The genes are TRBV28 and TRBJ1-2; D is possibly TRBD1 (6 bases). This CDR3 is 17 amino acids long. Germline V gives CDR1 MDHEN, CDR2 SYDVKM. Trimming pared 2 bases from V and 8 bases from J, leaving 24 bases between. The CDR3 bases are TGTGCCAGCAGTTTACCTCCCCATCAAGGGGGTGGAAGGGGCTACACCTTC. As protein: CASSLPPHQGGGRGYTF.

The CDR3 sequence: CASSPDRFSWPQHF. The CDR3 DNA reads as TGTGCCAGCAGCCCAGATCGATTCAGTTGGCCCCAGCATTTT. The chain couples TRBV4-2 to TRBJ1-5; D is unclear. Deletions cut 4 bases from V and 9 bases from J, with 16 bases between. The CDR3 loop spans 14 amino acids. Germline V gene lookup returns CDR1 LGHNA and CDR2 YNFKEQ.

The rearrangement joins TRBV15 to TRBJ2-3, with 12 bases lining up with TRBD2. The J segment lost 5 bases and the V segment lost 4 bases, leaving 4 bases of the junction unmatched. The CDR3 runs to 15 residues. CDR1 is LNHNV and CDR2 is YYDKDF in the germline V gene (reference sequence). The CDR3 nucleotides read TGTGCCACCAGCACTAGCGGGGGGGCCGGAGATACGCAGTATTTT. Residues: CATSTSGGAGDTQYF.

The V and J genes are TRBV12-3 or TRBV12-4 and TRBJ2-7; 10 nucleotides agree with TRBD1. V gave up 5 bases and J gave up 9 bases; unmatched junction bases: 7. The CDR3 has 13 amino acids. The chain's CDR3 is CASSPRTGGRQYF. The CDR3 DNA sequence: TGTGCCAGCAGTCCCCGGACAGGGGGGAGGCAGTACTTC.

This clonotype appeared a single time. V is TRBV20-1 and J is TRBJ2-3, with a possible D match to TRBD1 (7 bases). V shed 3 bases and J shed 1 base, with 11 bases lying between them. The germline V gene encodes CDR1 DFQATT and CDR2 SNEGSKA (reference sequence). The CDR3 has 14 residues. Here the CDR3 reads CSASFRGGTDTQYF. Here the CDR3 DNA reads TGCAGTGCTAGCTTCAGGGGGGGCACAGATACGCAGTATTTT.

The chain couples TRBV20-1 to TRBJ1-2, with D possibly being TRBD1 (5 bases). V lost 6 bases and J 6 bases, leaving 11 bases between the germline ends. Germline CDR1 DFQATT, CDR2 SNEGSKA (reference sequence). The length of the CDR3 is 11 residues. Here the CDR3 reads CSAVRGDGYTF. DNA for the CDR3: TGCAGTGCAGTTAGAGGGGATGGCTACACCTTC.

This clonotype has a count of ten or more. The chain links TRBV5-1 to TRBJ1-1; D remains ambiguous. Trimming took 0 bases from V and 4 from J, leaving 13 bases between them. CDR1 SGHRS and CDR2 YFSETQ come from the germline V gene. The CDR3 runs 15 residues. In nucleotides, the CDR3 is TGCGCCAGCAGCTTGGATTCCGGAGGAGTCACTGAAGCTTTCTTT. Its protein is CASSLDSGGVTEAFF.

This chain uses TRBV10-2 with TRBJ2-3; TRBD2 matches 11 bases. This CDR3 spans 17 amino acids. Germline-derived CDR1 and CDR2 are WSHSY and SAAADI. The V gene end was trimmed by 8 bases and the J gene end by 1 base; junction bases not matched to a gene: 11. The CDR3 coding sequence is TGCGCCAGCCGAGGGGTTAGCGGGGGGGCCCGCACAGATACGCAGTATTTT. It specifies CASRGVSGGARTDTQYF.

This clonotype was found many times. The chain has TRBV12-3 or TRBV12-4 and TRBJ2-7; D tentatively fits TRBD1 or TRBD2 (5 bases each). Deletions cut 7 bases from V and 0 bases from J, with 13 bases between. There are 14 residues in the CDR3. CDR3 DNA: TGTGCCAGCAACCTCGCAGGGAGCTCCTACGAGCAGTACTTC. Amino acid sequence: CASNLAGSSYEQYF.

This clonotype was detected once. The J gene is TRBJ1-5, the V gene TRBV29-1; 8 bases line up with TRBD1. There are 13 residues in the CDR3. Germline V CDR1 and CDR2: SQVTM, ANQGSEA. With 7 bases clipped from V and 2 bases from J, the junction kept 4 bases outside the gene matches. The CDR3 protein is CSAQTGGNQPQHF. Here the CDR3 DNA reads TGCAGCGCCCAGACAGGGGGCAATCAGCCCCAGCATTTT. Looking up the rest from reference TRBV29-1 and TRBJ1-5 gives the full variable domain: SAVISQKPSRDICQRGTSLTIQCQVDSQVTMMFWYRQQPGQSLTLIATANQGSEATYESGFVIDKFPISRPNLTFSTLTVSNMSPEDSSIYLCSAQTGGNQPQHFGDGTRLSIL.

V and J are TRBV20-1 and TRBJ2-1, with 7 positions matching TRBD2. This CDR3 has 12 amino acids. Germline CDR1 and CDR2: DFQATT and SNEGSKA (reference sequence). J lost 4 bases, V lost 7 bases, and 4 bases had no gene match. The CDR3 loop is CSVLASYNEQFF. The CDR3 nucleotides read TGCAGTGTACTAGCGTCATACAATGAGCAGTTCTTC.